The rows below give T cell receptor beta chains drawn from one sample of a study of beta chain features in type 1 diabetes. Produced via immunoSEQ multiplex PCR; TCRdb's table is partial and in-frame only. The table includes 300,000 to 350,000 clones, around 9.7% detected once. Sequenced sample: central memory CD4+ T cells from blood. The source is a man aged 30 to 39 with type 1 diabetes. The CDR3 runs from the conserved cysteine through the conserved F or W. D genes are given only for firm matches. Some rows have no size entry. The others give once, few or many, or a class for an expanded clone.

d_call: TRBD1; clone_size: -; v_call: TRBV9; j_call: TRBJ2-7; cdr3_aa: CASSFEGQGNHEQYF; cdr3_nt: TGTGCCAGCAGTTTTGAGGGACAGGGGAACCACGAGCAGTACTTC
d_call: -; clone_size: -; v_call: TRBV15; j_call: TRBJ2-5; cdr3_aa: CATSIGPEETQYF; cdr3_nt: TGTGCCACCAGCATCGGGCCCGAAGAGACCCAGTACTTC
d_call: TRBD2; clone_size: -; v_call: TRBV7-2; j_call: TRBJ2-3; cdr3_aa: CASSPTSGGGTDTQYF; cdr3_nt: TGTGCCAGCAGCCCGACTAGCGGGGGAGGCACAGATACGCAGTATTTT
d_call: TRBD1; clone_size: -; v_call: TRBV25-1; j_call: TRBJ1-5; cdr3_aa: CASSGGTGNGPPQHF; cdr3_nt: TGTGCCAGCAGTGGGGGGACAGGGAATGGTCCGCCCCAGCATTTT
d_call: TRBD1; clone_size: few; v_call: TRBV6-1; j_call: TRBJ2-5; cdr3_aa: CASSGGTGVQETQYF; cdr3_nt: TGTGCCAGCAGTGGGGGGACAGGCGTTCAAGAGACCCAGTACTTC
d_call: -; clone_size: few; v_call: TRBV7-2; j_call: TRBJ2-7; cdr3_aa: CASSYALPYEQYF; cdr3_nt: TGTGCCAGCAGCTACGCCCTACCCTACGAGCAGTACTTC
d_call: TRBD2; clone_size: many; v_call: TRBV7-9; j_call: TRBJ2-5; cdr3_aa: CASIDTRGGQETQYF; cdr3_nt: TGTGCCAGCATCGATACCCGGGGGGGCCAAGAGACCCAGTACTTC
d_call: TRBD2; clone_size: -; v_call: TRBV5-1; j_call: TRBJ2-1; cdr3_aa: CASSLASGGINEQFF; cdr3_nt: TGCGCCAGCAGCTTGGCTAGCGGGGGGATCAATGAGCAGTTCTTC
d_call: -; clone_size: -; v_call: TRBV5-4; j_call: TRBJ2-2; cdr3_aa: CASSFDGGTGELFF; cdr3_nt: TGTGCCAGCAGCTTTGACGGAGGCACCGGGGAGCTGTTTTTT
d_call: TRBD2; clone_size: few; v_call: TRBV6-4; j_call: TRBJ2-3; cdr3_aa: CASRRLAGFTDTQYF; cdr3_nt: TGTGCCAGCAGACGACTAGCGGGCTTCACAGATACGCAGTATTTT